The next 11 T cell receptor beta chains were all read from a single sample in a study of T cell repertoires in cytomegalovirus infection (dated 2019 in TCRdb). Sequenced on an Illumina HiSeq 1500. In-frame beta chains were kept once TCRdb had trimmed the public reads at Q25 with fastp and called clones with MiXCR. CDR3 protein sequences are deduplicated, and each keeps its most common genes and DNA. The sample data list about 490,000 distinct CDR3 sequences, and roughly 12% of these were observed just once. Roughly a tenth of the sample comes from the top ten. Specimen: PBMCs. The origin of the receptors is a human donor in good health (CMV status not recorded). Some clones in this sample may be carry-over from other donors' samples.

In its sample, this clonotype was seen many times. The chain couples TRBV7-8 to TRBJ2-1, with D unclear. CDR1 is SGHVS, CDR2 FQNEAQ, per germline. V lost 4 bases and J lost 8, with 9 bases in between. The CDR3 totals 12 residues. Here the CDR3 reads CASSSTAHEQFF. The CDR3 DNA follows: TGTGCCAGCAGCTCGACGGCCCATGAGCAGTTCTTC.

The chain has TRBV28 and TRBJ2-1; maybe TRBD2 (6 bases). Germline V lookup: CDR1 MDHEN, CDR2 SYDVKM. Trimming shortened V by 2 bases and J by 8 bases, and 13 bases separated the two germline ends. The CDR3 is made up of 14 amino acids. As DNA, the CDR3 is TGTGCCAGCAGTTTAGGAGGGAATCACGATGAGCAGTTCTTC. As protein: CASSLGGNHDEQFF.

This clonotype was seen more than once but under ten times. The genes are TRBV27 and TRBJ2-5, with no clear D. V lost 2 bases and J 2 bases, leaving 12 bases between the germline ends. Germline V gene lookup returns CDR1 MNHEY and CDR2 SMNVEV (reference sequence). CDR3 length: 15 amino acids. The CDR3 here is CASSLKFRPQETQYF. CDR3 DNA: TGTGCCAGCAGTTTAAAGTTTAGACCGCAAGAGACCCAGTACTTC.

This clonotype was counted at least ten times. The junction differs from germline at one of its ends, possibly a read error. CDR3 region: CASSQREGSLTDMQYF. For the CDR3, the DNA is TGTGCCAGCAGCCAAAGGGAGGGGAGCCTCACAGATATGCAGTATTTT. The V and J genes are TRBV14 and TRBJ2-3, with 7 bases aligning to TRBD2. The germline CDR1 and CDR2 sequences are SGHDN and FVKESK. The CDR3 runs to 16 residues.

There are many counts of this clonotype. CDR3 sequence: CASSGRVTGELFF. CDR3 in DNA: TGTGCCAGCTCCGGGCGGGTCACCGGGGAGCTGTTTTTT. This rearrangement joins TRBV7-8 to TRBJ2-2; a possible D gene is TRBD2 (5 bases). The CDR3 spans 13 residues. The ends were cut back, 8 bases at V and 4 bases at J, with 11 bases in the middle. From germline, CDR1 is SGHVS and CDR2 FQNEAQ.

The rearrangement links TRBV12-3 or TRBV12-4 to TRBJ2-5, with 8 bases lining up with TRBD2. V lost 5 bases to trimming and J lost 5 bases; unmatched junction nucleotides: 4. This CDR3 is built from 13 residues. CDR3 nucleotides: TGTGCCAGCAGTCCTAGCGGGCAGGAGACCCAGTACTTC. Translating it yields CASSPSGQETQYF.

This clonotype was counted at least ten times. The chain recombines TRBV6-1 with TRBJ2-7; 13 nucleotides line up with TRBD2. V was pared by 6 bases and J by 2 bases, with 7 bases of the junction left unmatched. The V gene's germline CDR1 is MNHNS and CDR2 SASEGT. This CDR3 spans 16 amino acids. The CDR3 region has the DNA TGTGCCAGCAGCCGTGGACTAGCGGGAGATACCTACGAGCAGTACTTC. This codes for CASSRGLAGDTYEQYF.

This rearrangement joins TRBV20-1 to TRBJ2-5; D might be TRBD2 (5 bases). Germline CDR1 DFQATT, CDR2 SNEGSKA (reference sequence). Trimming pared 6 bases from V and 0 bases from J, leaving 11 bases between. The CDR3 spans 13 residues. The CDR3 spells CSATRVNQETQYF. DNA for the CDR3: TGCAGTGCGACGCGGGTAAACCAAGAGACCCAGTACTTC.

The chain has TRBV28 and TRBJ2-5; the D gene is possibly TRBD1 (7 bases). There are 18 residues in the CDR3. V lost 7 bases and J 0 bases, leaving 24 bases between the germline ends. CDR1 is MDHEN and CDR2 is SYDVKM in the germline V gene. Here the CDR3 reads CASIRGGLTGPYQETQYF. DNA for the CDR3: TGTGCCAGCATCCGAGGGGGGCTGACAGGGCCTTACCAAGAGACCCAGTACTTC.

This clonotype was counted ten times or more. The rearrangement uses TRBV12-3 or TRBV12-4 and TRBJ1-5, with 9 bases fitting TRBD1. The CDR3 length is 15 residues. Unmatched junction bases numbered 6, after V lost 5 bases and J lost 4 bases. The CDR3 spells CASSHPDRGNQPQHF. In DNA form, the CDR3 reads TGTGCCAGCAGTCACCCGGACAGGGGAAATCAGCCCCAGCATTTT.

At least ten counts were recorded for this clonotype. The chain combines TRBV7-8 with TRBJ1-1, with unresolved D. Germline V gene sequence: CDR1 SGHVS, CDR2 FQNEAQ. The CDR3 spans 14 residues. Between the trimmed V and J ends, which lost 3 bases and 0 bases, there was a span of 8 bases. Here the CDR3 reads CASSFRRLNTEAFF. The CDR3 DNA sequence: TGTGCCAGCAGCTTCAGGCGGCTGAACACTGAAGCTTTCTTT.